This paragraph reports one TCR beta chain. As yet, its antigen is unknown. The sample belongs to a study of response to subunit inactivated influenza vaccine. Study-level results: The authors suggested that every seasonal influenza vaccination recruits few new T cells.

TCRdb fed the RT-PCR reads into MiXCR, producing one record per CDR3 protein. The sample includes around 790,000 distinct CDR3 sequences, 20% to 25% of them seen just once. The germline gives CDR1 LGHNA, CDR2 YNFKEQ. V was pared by 0 bases and J by 7 bases, with 10 bases between. The CDR3 length is 14 residues. This chain links TRBV4-2 with TRBJ2-1; D gene uncertain. The sequence was obtained from a man aged 45-65 years who received an inactivated influenza vaccine. Material: PBMCs from blood, obtained 4 to 6 days after vaccination. CDR3 DNA sequence: TGTGCCAGCAGCCAAGATAGGCTACTGAATGAGCAGTTCTTC. As protein: CASSQDRLLNEQFF.